The 9 T cell receptor beta chains in this list originate from one sample, sequenced in a study of cytomegalovirus exposure and HLA in healthy donors. It was with 60 Vbeta and 13 Jbeta primers that the PCR ran. Sequencing was performed with immunoSEQ multiplex PCR; in TCRdb, only in-frame clones are kept and a portion is missing. The data contain around 130,000 clones, approximately 80% of them singletons. Material for sequencing was PBMCs. All receptors derive from a woman younger than 30 in good health and CMV-seronegative.

Here the CDR3 DNA reads TGTGCCAGCAGCTTAGGGCAGGGAGGGAGCTATGGCTACACCTTC. It translates to CASSLGQGGSYGYTF. The chain uses TRBV7-9 and TRBJ1-2, with D perhaps matching TRBD1 (5 bases). Per germline, CDR1 SEHNR and CDR2 FQNEAQ (reference sequence). The CDR3 consists of 15 residues. Trimming took off 1 base at V and 4 bases at J, with 13 bases between the two ends.

The rearrangement joins TRBV6-6 to TRBJ2-7; weak D call: TRBD2 (6 bases). The V end lost 8 bases, the J end lost 4 bases, and 12 bases lay between the germline ends. In germline, CDR1 is MNHNY, CDR2 SVGAGI (reference sequence). The CDR3 totals 12 residues. CDR3 in amino acids: CASGVGGYEQYF. CDR3 nucleotide sequence: TGTGCCAGCGGAGTCGGAGGGTACGAGCAGTACTTC.

The gene calls are TRBV6-1 and TRBJ2-7, with 10 bases lining up with TRBD1. The germline V gene encodes CDR1 MNHNS and CDR2 SASEGT. Trimming removed 4 bases from V and 2 bases from J; junction bases left unmatched: 5. CDR3 length: 15 amino acids. The CDR3 nucleotides are TGTGCCAGCAGTGTGCCGGGACAGGGGACCTACGAGCAGTACTTC. It specifies CASSVPGQGTYEQYF.

The V gene is TRBV11-2, the J gene TRBJ2-6; D is unclear. V lost 6 bases and J 0 bases, leaving 9 bases between the germline ends. The germline V gene encodes CDR1 SGHAT and CDR2 FQNNGV. There are 15 residues in the CDR3. CDR3 sequence: CASSYILSGANVLTF. CDR3 coding DNA: TGTGCCAGCAGTTACATCCTCTCTGGGGCCAACGTCCTGACTTTC.

CDR3 coding DNA: TGCGCCAGCAGCCAAGGGACACCCCGGGATACGCAGTATTTT. Translating it yields CASSQGTPRDTQYF. The genes are TRBV5-1 and TRBJ2-3, with D maybe TRBD1 (6 bases). V was shortened by 4 bases and J by 6 bases, with 15 bases between the two germline ends. The CDR3 sequence is 14 residues long. Germline assignment: CDR1 SGHRS and CDR2 YFSETQ.

Worth noting for this clone: The junction does not match germline at one end; this may be a read error. This chain uses TRBV7-7 with TRBJ2-7, with 8 bases fitting TRBD1. The CDR3 runs to 15 residues. The germline gives CDR1 SSHAT, CDR2 FNYEAQ (reference sequence). CDR3 in amino acids: CASSRDRGPSYEQYF. As DNA, the CDR3 is TGTGCTAGCAGCCGCGACAGGGGACCTTCCTACGAGCAGTACTTC.

A few counts support this clone. An end of the junction differs from the germline gene, which may be a read error. Here the CDR3 DNA reads TGTGCCAGTAGTATGGCAGGGTATGGATTGGCTGGGGCCAACGGCCTGACTTTC. Its translation: CASSMAGYGLAGANGLTF. The V call is TRBV19, the J call TRBJ2-6, with a tentative D call TRBD1 (5 bases). Germline V gene sequence: CDR1 LNHDA, CDR2 SQIVND (reference sequence). This CDR3 comprises 18 residues.

The sample holds one count of this clone. CDR3 sequence: CASSLSVEGRFNTEAFF. CDR3 sequence (DNA): TGTGCCAGCAGTTTATCGGTCGAGGGGAGGTTTAACACTGAAGCTTTCTTT. This chain connects TRBV27 to TRBJ1-1; tentatively, D is TRBD1 (5 bases). Trimming removed 0 bases from V and 2 bases from J, with 16 bases in between. The germline V gene has CDR1 MNHEY and CDR2 SMNVEV (reference sequence). The length of the CDR3 is 17 residues.

The V gene is TRBV19, the J gene TRBJ2-4, with D possibly matching TRBD1 (5 bases). Trimming pared 4 bases from V and 5 bases from J, leaving 6 bases between. This CDR3 has 12 amino acids. CDR1 and CDR2 (germline): LNHDA, SQIVND (reference sequence). The CDR3 coding sequence is TGTGCCAGTAGTACCAGGGAAAACATTCAGTACTTC. Its translation is CASSTRENIQYF.